This T cell receptor beta chain appears in the sequencing data of a study of identical twins. The study's findings and limits: Abundant beta clonotypes from cord blood bore fewer insertions; memory repertoires lacked this pattern.

V trimming: 5 bases; J trimming: 13 bases; junction bases outside the gene matches: 13. This CDR3 spans 15 amino acids. Per the germline V gene, CDR1 is DFQATT and CDR2 is SNEGSKA (reference sequence). Template switching added a universal primer site, and cDNA bore unique molecular identifiers. MiXCR, run by TCRdb on the 5' RACE reads, gives a single entry per CDR3 protein. The table includes 250,000 to 350,000 distinct CDR3 sequences, around 8.8% detected once. Concerning this clonotype itself: Its antigen is currently unknown.

Every sampled donor was Caucasian and healthy. The same sample was also used in a study of yellow fever vaccine responses in identical twins. That work adds: Reportedly, twins showed a vaccine T cell response that looked partly convergent and partly personalized.

This clonotype was obtained from a young woman in good health. The V gene is TRBV20-1, the J gene TRBJ2-1, with TRBD2 matching 14 bases. Sequencing was performed on memory (CD45RO+) T cells sorted from blood. CDR3 sequence reads: CSAVPGLAGDGGQFF. The CDR3 coding sequence is TGCAGTGCTGTACCGGGACTAGCGGGAGACGGGGGCCAGTTCTTC.